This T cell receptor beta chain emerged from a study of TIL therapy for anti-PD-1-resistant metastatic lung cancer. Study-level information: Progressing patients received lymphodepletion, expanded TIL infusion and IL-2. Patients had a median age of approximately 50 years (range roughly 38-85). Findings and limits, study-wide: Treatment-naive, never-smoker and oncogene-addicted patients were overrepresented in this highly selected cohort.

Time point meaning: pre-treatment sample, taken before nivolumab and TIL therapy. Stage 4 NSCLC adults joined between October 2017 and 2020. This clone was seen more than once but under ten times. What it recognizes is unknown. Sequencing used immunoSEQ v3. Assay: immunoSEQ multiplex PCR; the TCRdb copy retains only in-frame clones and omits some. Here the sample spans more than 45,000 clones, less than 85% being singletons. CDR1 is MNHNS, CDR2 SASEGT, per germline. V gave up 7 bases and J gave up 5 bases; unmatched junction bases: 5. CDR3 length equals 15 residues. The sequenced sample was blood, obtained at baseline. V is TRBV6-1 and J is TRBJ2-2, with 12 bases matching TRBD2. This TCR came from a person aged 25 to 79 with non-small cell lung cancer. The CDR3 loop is CASITSGRWTGELFF. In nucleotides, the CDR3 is TGTGCCAGCATTACTAGCGGGAGGTGGACCGGGGAGCTGTTTTTT.